These 7 T cell receptor beta chains were sequenced from one sample in a study of neoadjuvant anti-PD-1 for oral cavity cancer. Profiling relied on immunoSEQ multiplex PCR, and the TCRdb table lists in-frame clones only, not all of them. Here the sample spans around 17,000 clones, approximately 65% being singletons. The input for sequencing was PBMCs, taken before nivolumab (anti-PD-1) treatment. All receptors come from a person aged 40 to 85 with oral cavity squamous cell carcinoma.

The rearrangement links TRBV6-1 to TRBJ1-1; 7 bases align to TRBD1. The V gene end was trimmed by 4 bases and the J gene end by 0 bases; junction bases not matched to a gene: 11. Germline CDR1 and CDR2: MNHNS and SASEGT. The CDR3 runs 17 residues. In DNA form, the CDR3 reads TGTGCCAGCAGTGTTCGGGACAGATGGACGATGAACACTGAAGCTTTCTTT. Residues: CASSVRDRWTMNTEAFF.

This clone showed up just a few times. This chain connects TRBV29-1 to TRBJ1-2; 7 nucleotides agree with TRBD1. Germline V gene data show CDR1 as SQVTM and CDR2 as ANQGSEA. V dropped 2 bases and J dropped 4; count of bases not matched to a gene: 4. The CDR3 runs to 13 residues. CDR3 region: CSVEYRTGYGYTF. The CDR3 DNA follows: TGCAGCGTTGAATATCGGACAGGCTATGGCTACACCTTC.

The sample holds one count of this clone. This chain connects TRBV5-1 to TRBJ2-3; the match to TRBD2 covers 9 bases. This CDR3 comprises 13 residues. The J segment lost 4 bases and the V segment lost 6 bases, leaving 3 bases of the junction unmatched. The germline gives CDR1 SGHRS, CDR2 YFSETQ. The CDR3 loop is CASNSGSADTQYF. The CDR3 nucleotides are TGCGCCAGCAATAGCGGGAGTGCAGATACGCAGTATTTT.

A single count supports this clone. The CDR3 reads CASSVAGPPNEKLFF. The CDR3 DNA follows: TGTGCCAGCAGTGTCGCAGGGCCCCCAAATGAAAAACTGTTTTTT. This rearrangement joins TRBV2 to TRBJ1-4, with D maybe TRBD1 (5 bases). This CDR3 spans 15 amino acids. Trimming pared 4 bases from V and 5 bases from J, leaving 14 bases between. Germline V CDR1 and CDR2: SNHLY, FYNNEI.

The chain carries TRBV6-1 and TRBJ2-1; 7 bases are a match to TRBD1. Trimming cost V 1 base and J 5 bases; bases outside gene matches: 5. Germline assignment: CDR1 MNHNS and CDR2 SASEGT. The CDR3 contains 15 residues. The CDR3 coding sequence is TGTGCCAGCAGTGAAGACTCCGGGACAGACAATGAGCAGTTCTTC. Translation: CASSEDSGTDNEQFF.

The chain employs TRBV19 and TRBJ2-4; TRBD2 aligns across 14 bases. From germline, CDR1 is LNHDA and CDR2 SQIVND (reference sequence). V shed 6 bases and J 4 bases; nucleotides not matched to a gene: 14. This CDR3 has 19 amino acids. CDR3 bases: TGTGCCAGTAGCGCCGGGACTAGCGGGAGCACCACCGGGAAAAACATTCAGTACTTC. Its protein is CASSAGTSGSTTGKNIQYF.

The chain has TRBV9 and TRBJ2-7, with 12 bases that match TRBD2. V shed 1 base, J shed 5 bases, and the junction held 7 bases outside the gene matches. Germline V gene data show CDR1 as SGDLS and CDR2 as YYNGEE. The CDR3 spans 16 residues. This CDR3 reads CASSVSSGRDMDEQYF. In nucleotides, the CDR3 is TGTGCCAGCAGCGTATCTAGCGGGAGGGATATGGACGAGCAGTACTTC.